This T cell receptor beta chain was recovered during a study of shared clonotypes between healthy human individuals. This CDR3 is 15 amino acids long. Germline V gene sequence: CDR1 MNHEY, CDR2 SMNVEV (reference sequence). The ends were cut back, 2 bases at V and 0 bases at J, with 8 bases in the middle. CD45RA+ naive and CD45RA-negative memory subsets were separated from CD4+ cells. The sorted-subset replicate PCRs were given about 200 ng DNA, which is roughly 30,000 T cell genomes. TCRdb's copy holds only in-frame clones and misses some; the assay was immunoSEQ multiplex PCR. The repertoire consists of about 2.3 million clones, with around 93% occurring once and the leading ten covering 0.37%.

The sample comprised naive CD4+ T cells from PBMCs. Subset indicated: CD45RA+ positively selected. The receptor was derived from a man aged 18-30 years in good health. Some clones in this sample may be carry-over from other donors' samples. The genes are TRBV27 and TRBJ2-1; no clear D. The CDR3 loop reads CASSLTPRSYNEQFF. CDR3 sequence (DNA): TGTGCCAGCAGTTTAACGCCACGCTCCTACAATGAGCAGTTCTTC.